The 26 T cell receptor beta chains below were found in one sample sequenced in a study of type 1 regulatory T cells. MiXCR was run by TCRdb on the reads, yielding one entry per CDR3 protein. Among tens of thousands of distinct CDR3 sequences listed, roughly half were seen once. For these TCRs, the target antigens are not known. Material: cultured non-Tr1 T cells, either the whole culture or a sorted T cell fraction (not recorded which). The receptor source for this set is a human donor in good health.

The chain links TRBV12-3 or TRBV12-4 to TRBJ2-5; TRBD2 agrees at 8 bases. V shed 6 bases and J 5 bases; nucleotides not matched to a gene: 11. The CDR3 consists of 15 residues. The CDR3 region has the DNA TGTGCCAGCAGCCCCGGTGGCGGGGGGAGGGAGACCCAGTACTTC. Its protein is CASSPGGGGRETQYF.

J is TRBJ1-5 and V is TRBV24-1, with D hard to call. The CDR3 length is 14 residues. Germline loops: CDR1 KGHDR, CDR2 SFDVKD. V lost 5 bases to trimming and J lost 6 bases, with 13 bases between them. The CDR3 loop reads CATSGPGPTQPQHF. The CDR3, as DNA: TGTGCCACCAGTGGGCCAGGCCCCACTCAGCCCCAGCATTTT.

The chain recombines TRBV6-6 with TRBJ2-5; possible D gene TRBD2, 5 bases. CDR3 length: 17 amino acids. Germline CDR1 MNHNY, CDR2 SVGAGI (reference sequence). The V end was cut by 2 bases, the J end by 2 bases, with 18 bases between. CDR3: CASSYAGYQLGQETQYF. CDR3 DNA: TGTGCCAGCAGTTACGCGGGTTACCAATTAGGGCAAGAGACCCAGTACTTC.

This chain links TRBV20-1 with TRBJ2-1, with TRBD2 identical over 8 bases. This CDR3 comprises 13 residues. Trimming took 5 bases from V and 6 from J; bases not matched to a gene: 6. Looked up from germline, CDR1 is DFQATT and CDR2 is SNEGSKA (reference sequence). CDR3 nucleotide sequence: TGCAGTGCTCGGGGGGGCCGTGGCAATGAGCAGTTCTTC. Protein sequence: CSARGGRGNEQFF.

The V call is TRBV12-3 or TRBV12-4, the J call TRBJ1-1, with 7 bases lining up with TRBD1. This CDR3 spans 16 amino acids. Unmatched junction bases numbered 7, after V lost 2 bases and J lost 1 base. The CDR3 reads CASSLRRGPRNTEAFF. As DNA, the CDR3 is TGTGCCAGCAGTTTAAGAAGGGGGCCGAGGAACACTGAAGCTTTCTTT.

The rearrangement links TRBV5-4 to TRBJ1-1, with D perhaps TRBD1 (6 bases). Germline CDR1 reads SGHNT; CDR2 reads YYREEE (reference sequence). The CDR3 is 14 residues long. Deletions cut 4 bases from V and 6 bases from J, with 16 bases between. The CDR3 nucleotides read TGTGCCAGCAGCGGGTCAACAGGGTTCTCTGAAGCTTTCTTT. Translated, it gives CASSGSTGFSEAFF.

The chain combines TRBV18 with TRBJ1-5, with no clear D. The V gene lost 3 bases and the J gene lost 2 bases, with 5 bases spanning the gap. CDR3 length equals 13 residues. Germline-derived CDR1 and CDR2 are KGHSH and LQKENI. The CDR3 DNA follows: TGTGCCAGCTCACCCGCCGGCAATCAGCCCCAGCATTTT. Translation: CASSPAGNQPQHF.

This clonotype came up a few times. The J gene is TRBJ2-7, the V gene TRBV5-1; 11 bases are shared with TRBD1. Germline V gives CDR1 SGHRS, CDR2 YFSETQ. V was clipped by 0 bases and J by 6 bases; unmatched bases: 5. The CDR3 runs to 15 residues. The chain's CDR3 is CASSLGGQGASEQYF. CDR3 in DNA: TGCGCCAGCAGCTTGGGCGGACAGGGGGCGAGCGAGCAGTACTTC. Full variable domain (outside the CDR3, taken from reference TRBV5-1 and TRBJ2-7): KAGVTQTPRYLIKTRGQQVTLSCSPISGHRSVSWYQQTPGQGLQFLFEYFSETQRNKGNFPGRFSGRQFSNSRSEMNVSTLELGDSALYLCASSLGGQGASEQYFGPGTRLTVT.

The chain carries TRBV5-6 and TRBJ1-6; D remains ambiguous. Germline CDR1 SGHDT, CDR2 YYEEEE. The CDR3 covers 15 residues. V lost 0 bases and J lost 5, with 9 bases in between. CDR3 DNA: TGTGCCAGCAGCTTGGCCGGCCGGAATAATTCACCCCTCCACTTT. As protein: CASSLAGRNNSPLHF.

This clonotype was counted between two and nine times. The rearrangement joins TRBV4-2 to TRBJ2-6, with a tentative D call TRBD2 (5 bases). Germline V gene data show CDR1 as LGHNA and CDR2 as YNFKEQ. The CDR3 runs 18 residues. Trimming shortened V by 2 bases and J by 0 bases, and 14 bases separated the two germline ends. The CDR3 DNA reads TGTGCCAGCAGCCAACGCGTTCACGGGGACTCTGGGGCCAACGTCCTGACTTTC. It yields the protein CASSQRVHGDSGANVLTF.

In this sample, this clonotype turned up once. This rearrangement joins TRBV4-1 to TRBJ2-3; 8 positions agree with TRBD2. Germline CDR1 and CDR2: MGHRA and YSYEKL. This CDR3 has 16 residues. With V trimmed by 0 bases and J by 6 bases, 8 bases remained unmatched. Here the CDR3 reads CASSQDAAGGGDTQYF. CDR3 sequence (DNA): TGCGCCAGCAGCCAAGATGCGGCGGGGGGAGGGGATACGCAGTATTTT.

The rearrangement uses TRBV28 and TRBJ1-1, with 7 bases identical to TRBD1. The germline V gene encodes CDR1 MDHEN and CDR2 SYDVKM. This CDR3 is 16 amino acids long. J gave up 1 base and V 2 bases, and 7 bases lay outside the gene matches. The CDR3 sequence is CASSLVWDSPNTEAFF. CDR3 bases: TGTGCCAGCAGTTTAGTGTGGGACAGCCCGAACACTGAAGCTTTCTTT. Together with reference TRBV28 and TRBJ1-1, the CDR3 gives the full variable domain: DVKVTQSSRYLVKRTGEKVFLECVQDMDHENMFWYRQDPGLGLRLIYFSYDVKMKEKGDIPEGYSVSREKKERFSLILESASTNQTSMYLCASSLVWDSPNTEAFFGQGTRLTVV.

The rearrangement uses TRBV11-2 and TRBJ1-2, with TRBD1 matching 9 bases. From germline, CDR1 is SGHAT and CDR2 FQNNGV. This CDR3 has 14 amino acids. Trimming at V came to 3 bases and at J to 7 bases, leaving 6 bases not matched to a gene. The CDR3 DNA sequence: TGTGCCAGCAGCTTCCGGGACAGGGCGTTTGGCTACACCTTC. Translated, it gives CASSFRDRAFGYTF. Combining the CDR3 with reference TRBV11-2 and TRBJ1-2 gives the whole variable domain EAGVAQSPRYKIIEKRQSVAFWCNPISGHATLYWYQQILGQGPKLLIQFQNNGVVDDSQLPKDRFSAERLKGVDSTLKIQPAKLEDSAVYLCASSFRDRAFGYTFGSGTRLTVV.

The rearrangement links TRBV5-1 to TRBJ1-3, with a possible D match to TRBD1 (6 bases). Trimming removed 0 bases from V and 0 bases from J, with 10 bases in between. The CDR3 runs to 16 residues. CDR1 and CDR2 (germline): SGHRS, YFSETQ. Written as DNA, the CDR3 is TGCGCCAGCAGCTTGGATGGGACACGCTCTGGAAACACCATATATTTT. It encodes CASSLDGTRSGNTIYF.

The V and J genes are TRBV24-1 and TRBJ2-1; D gene uncertain. Germline V gives CDR1 KGHDR, CDR2 SFDVKD. The CDR3 covers 14 residues. Deletions cut 6 bases from V and 2 bases from J, with 10 bases between. The CDR3 DNA reads as TGTGCCACCAGTCGGGCACAGACCTACAATGAGCAGTTCTTC. Protein product: CATSRAQTYNEQFF.

The sample holds many counts of this clonotype. J is TRBJ1-5 and V is TRBV7-9; D call uncertain. The CDR3 loop spans 12 amino acids. The germline CDR1 and CDR2 sequences are SEHNR and FQNEAQ (reference sequence). Trimming stripped 1 base from V and 4 bases from J, with 2 bases between. Here the CDR3 DNA reads TGTGCCAGCAGCTTAGGAAATCAGCCCCAGCATTTT. Protein sequence: CASSLGNQPQHF. The full variable domain, with the rest looked up from reference TRBV7-9 and TRBJ1-5, is DTGVSQNPRHKITKRGQNVTFRCDPISEHNRLYWYRQTLGQGPEFLTYFQNEAQLEKSRLLSDRFSAERPKGSFSTLEIQRTEQGDSAMYLCASSLGNQPQHFGDGTRLSIL.

This clonotype was picked up a small number of times. The rearrangement joins TRBV24-1 to TRBJ1-4; D ambiguous. Trimming stripped 4 bases from V and 6 bases from J, with 5 bases between. CDR3 length: 12 residues. Germline CDR1 is KGHDR and CDR2 is SFDVKD. The CDR3 DNA reads as TGTGCCACCAGTGACCCGCATGAAAAACTGTTTTTT. Translated, it gives CATSDPHEKLFF.

The rearrangement joins TRBV12-3 or TRBV12-4 to TRBJ2-6; no clear D. This CDR3 has 15 residues. The germline V and J ends were trimmed by 3 bases and 0 bases, with 6 bases remaining between them. Here the CDR3 reads CASSFRGSGANVLTF. CDR3 coding DNA: TGTGCCAGCAGTTTCCGAGGCTCTGGGGCCAACGTCCTGACTTTC.

The chain couples TRBV5-1 to TRBJ2-4; 7 nucleotides agree with TRBD1. This CDR3 comprises 14 residues. The trim removed 4 bases at V and 7 bases at J, leaving 8 bases unmatched. Looked up from germline, CDR1 is SGHRS and CDR2 is YFSETQ. In DNA form, the CDR3 reads TGCGCCAGCAGCCTACAGGGGCAGAGGAACATTCAGTACTTC. This sequence encodes CASSLQGQRNIQYF.

Of note for this clonotype: A much larger clone lies a single base off, so this may be a read error. The V and J genes are TRBV5-1 and TRBJ2-1; TRBD2 matches 12 bases. Germline V gene sequence: CDR1 SGHRS, CDR2 YFSETQ. This CDR3 has 15 amino acids. The CDR3 DNA is TGCACCAGCAGCCCGACTAGCGGGGGCCAGAATGAGCAGTTCTTC. Translated: CTSSPTSGGQNEQFF.

This sequence joins TRBV5-1 and TRBJ2-7; D is possibly TRBD1 or TRBD2 (5 bases each). This CDR3 region has 15 residues. The V end was cut by 0 bases, the J end by 6 bases, with 16 bases between. The germline V gene encodes CDR1 SGHRS and CDR2 YFSETQ. The CDR3 loop is CASSLAGAGTGEQYF. In DNA, the CDR3 is TGCGCCAGCAGCTTGGCTGGGGCAGGGACCGGCGAGCAGTACTTC.

The gene calls are TRBV30 and TRBJ1-1; D gene unclear. CDR1 is GTSNPN, CDR2 SVGIG, per germline (reference sequence). The ends were cut back, 5 bases at V and 6 bases at J, with 10 bases in the middle. The CDR3 runs 11 residues. The CDR3 is CAWAGKAEAFF. The DNA of the CDR3 is TGTGCCTGGGCGGGGAAAGCTGAAGCTTTCTTT.

The rearrangement uses TRBV5-1 and TRBJ1-6, with D possibly being TRBD1 (5 bases). Germline values: CDR1 SGHRS, CDR2 YFSETQ. There are 15 residues in the CDR3. V was cut by 0 bases and J by 5 bases, with 9 bases left in between. The DNA of the CDR3 is TGCGCCAGCAGCTTGGGGGACGGGCATAATTCACCCCTCCACTTT. This encodes CASSLGDGHNSPLHF.

The chain recombines TRBV5-1 with TRBJ2-3; 11 positions match TRBD2. The CDR3 has 15 residues. The junction had 8 bases not matched to a gene; V was cut back by 6 bases and J by 5 bases. The germline V gene has CDR1 SGHRS and CDR2 YFSETQ. In DNA form, the CDR3 reads TGCGCCAGCACCCTAGCGGGGGGACACGGAGATACGCAGTATTTT. It specifies CASTLAGGHGDTQYF.

The chain is built from TRBV5-4 and TRBJ2-5; a weak D match, TRBD2 (6 bases). The CDR3 extends over 17 amino acids. V lost 0 bases and J lost 7, with 22 bases in between. Germline V gene sequence: CDR1 SGHNT, CDR2 YYREEE (reference sequence). CDR3 DNA: TGTGCCAGCAGCTTGGAAGCACGGGGGTCCCCCGGTCGGACCCAGTACTTC. It is translated as CASSLEARGSPGRTQYF.

This clonotype has ten or more counts. This chain connects TRBV10-3 to TRBJ2-7; D gene unclear. Trimming shortened V by 4 bases and J by 0 bases, and 7 bases separated the two germline ends. This CDR3 spans 13 amino acids. The germline V gene has CDR1 ENHRY and CDR2 SYGVKD. CDR3 DNA: TGTGCCATCAGTGTGGTGAGCTCCTACGAGCAGTACTTC. Protein sequence: CAISVVSSYEQYF.